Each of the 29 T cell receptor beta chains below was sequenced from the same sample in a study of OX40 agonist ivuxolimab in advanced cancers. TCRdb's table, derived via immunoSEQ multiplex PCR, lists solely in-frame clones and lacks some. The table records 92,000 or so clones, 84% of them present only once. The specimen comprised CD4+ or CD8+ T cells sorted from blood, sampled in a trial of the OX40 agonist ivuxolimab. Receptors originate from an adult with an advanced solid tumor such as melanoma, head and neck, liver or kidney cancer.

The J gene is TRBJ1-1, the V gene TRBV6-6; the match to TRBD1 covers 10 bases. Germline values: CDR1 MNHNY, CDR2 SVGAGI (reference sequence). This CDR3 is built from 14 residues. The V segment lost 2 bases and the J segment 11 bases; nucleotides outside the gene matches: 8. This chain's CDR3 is CASSYPGQGDRAFF. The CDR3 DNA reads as TGTGCCAGCAGTTACCCCGGACAGGGGGACCGCGCTTTCTTT.

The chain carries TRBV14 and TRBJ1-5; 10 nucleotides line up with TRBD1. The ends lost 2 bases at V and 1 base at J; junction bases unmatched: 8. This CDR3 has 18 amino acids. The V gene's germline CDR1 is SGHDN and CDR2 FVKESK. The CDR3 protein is CASSQNDRGRKSNQPQHF. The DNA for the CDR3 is TGTGCCAGCAGCCAAAACGACAGGGGGCGAAAGAGCAATCAGCCCCAGCATTTT.

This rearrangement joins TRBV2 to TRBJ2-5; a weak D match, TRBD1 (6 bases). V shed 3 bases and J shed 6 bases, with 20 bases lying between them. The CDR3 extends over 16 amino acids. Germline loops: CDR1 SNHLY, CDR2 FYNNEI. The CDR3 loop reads CASSDTGTLMGKTQYF. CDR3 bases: TGTGCCAGCAGTGATACCGGGACATTGATGGGGAAGACCCAGTACTTC.

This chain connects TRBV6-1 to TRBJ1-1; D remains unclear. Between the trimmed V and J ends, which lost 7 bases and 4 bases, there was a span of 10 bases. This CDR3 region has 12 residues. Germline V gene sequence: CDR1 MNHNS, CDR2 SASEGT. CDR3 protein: CASIGVLTEAFF. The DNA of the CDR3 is TGTGCCAGCATTGGGGTTCTCACTGAAGCTTTCTTT.

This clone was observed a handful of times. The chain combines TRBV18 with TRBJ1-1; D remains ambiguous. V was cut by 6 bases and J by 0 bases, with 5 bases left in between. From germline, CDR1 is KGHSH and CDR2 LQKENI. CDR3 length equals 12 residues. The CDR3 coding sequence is TGTGCCAGCTCGCCGTTGAACACTGAAGCTTTCTTT. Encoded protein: CASSPLNTEAFF.

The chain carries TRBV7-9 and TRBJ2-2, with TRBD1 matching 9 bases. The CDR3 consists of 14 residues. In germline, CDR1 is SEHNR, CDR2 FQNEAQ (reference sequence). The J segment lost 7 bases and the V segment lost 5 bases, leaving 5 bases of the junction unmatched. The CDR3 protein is CASSPGQGVGELFF. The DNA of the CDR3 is TGTGCCAGCAGCCCGGGACAGGGCGTCGGGGAGCTGTTTTTT.

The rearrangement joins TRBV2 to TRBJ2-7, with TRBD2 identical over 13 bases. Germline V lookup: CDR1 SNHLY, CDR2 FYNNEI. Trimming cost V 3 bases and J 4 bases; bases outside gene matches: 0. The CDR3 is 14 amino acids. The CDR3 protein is CASSEGLAGYEQYF. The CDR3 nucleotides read TGTGCCAGCAGTGAGGGACTAGCGGGGTACGAGCAGTACTTC. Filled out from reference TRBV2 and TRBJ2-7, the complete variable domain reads EPEVTQTPSHQVTQMGQEVILRCVPISNHLYFYWYRQILGQKVEFLVSFYNNEISEKSEIFDDQFSVERPDGSNFTLKIRSTKLEDSAMYFCASSEGLAGYEQYFGPGTRLTVT.

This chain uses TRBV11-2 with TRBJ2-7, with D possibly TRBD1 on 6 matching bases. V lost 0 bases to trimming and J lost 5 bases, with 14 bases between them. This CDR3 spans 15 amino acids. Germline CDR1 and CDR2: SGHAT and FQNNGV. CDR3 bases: TGTGCCAGCAGCTTAGACTACAGGGAGACCCACGAGCAGTACTTC. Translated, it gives CASSLDYRETHEQYF. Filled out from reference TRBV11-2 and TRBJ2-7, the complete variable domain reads EAGVAQSPRYKIIEKRQSVAFWCNPISGHATLYWYQQILGQGPKLLIQFQNNGVVDDSQLPKDRFSAERLKGVDSTLKIQPAKLEDSAVYLCASSLDYRETHEQYFGPGTRLTVT.

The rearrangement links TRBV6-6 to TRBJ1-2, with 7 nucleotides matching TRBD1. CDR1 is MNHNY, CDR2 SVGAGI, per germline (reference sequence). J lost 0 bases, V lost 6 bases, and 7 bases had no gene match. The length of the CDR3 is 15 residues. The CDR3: CASRMGTAANYGYTF. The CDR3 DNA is TGTGCCAGCAGGATGGGGACAGCAGCTAACTATGGCTACACCTTC.

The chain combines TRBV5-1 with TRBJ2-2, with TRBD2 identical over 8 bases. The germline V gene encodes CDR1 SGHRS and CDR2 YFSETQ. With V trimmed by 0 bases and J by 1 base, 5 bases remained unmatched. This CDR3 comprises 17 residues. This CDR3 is CASSLAGAGGNTGELFF. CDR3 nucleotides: TGCGCCAGCAGCTTGGCCGGGGCGGGAGGGAACACCGGGGAGCTGTTTTTT.

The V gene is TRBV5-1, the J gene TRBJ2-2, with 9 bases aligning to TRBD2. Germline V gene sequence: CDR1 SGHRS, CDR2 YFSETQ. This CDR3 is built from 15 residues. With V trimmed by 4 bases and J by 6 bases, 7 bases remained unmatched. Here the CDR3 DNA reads TGCGCCAGCAGCGCGAGCGGGAGGTTATCCGGGGAGCTGTTTTTT. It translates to CASSASGRLSGELFF.

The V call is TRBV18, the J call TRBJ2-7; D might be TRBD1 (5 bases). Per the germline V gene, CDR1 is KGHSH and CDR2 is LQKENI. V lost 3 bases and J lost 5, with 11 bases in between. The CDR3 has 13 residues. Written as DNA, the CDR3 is TGTGCCAGCTCACCGCAGGGTTCCCACGAGCAGTACTTC. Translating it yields CASSPQGSHEQYF.

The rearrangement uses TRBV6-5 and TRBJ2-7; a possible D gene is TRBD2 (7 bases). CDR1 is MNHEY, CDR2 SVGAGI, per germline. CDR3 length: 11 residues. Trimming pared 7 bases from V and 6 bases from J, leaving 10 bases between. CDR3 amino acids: CASKAGAEQYF. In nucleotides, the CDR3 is TGTGCCAGCAAGGCGGGGGCCGAGCAGTACTTC.

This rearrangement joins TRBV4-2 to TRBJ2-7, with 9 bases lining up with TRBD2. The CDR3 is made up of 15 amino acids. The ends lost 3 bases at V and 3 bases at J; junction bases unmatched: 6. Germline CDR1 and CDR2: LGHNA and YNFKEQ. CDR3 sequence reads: CASSHRTSANYEQYF. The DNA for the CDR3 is TGTGCCAGCAGCCACCGGACTAGCGCAAACTACGAGCAGTACTTC.

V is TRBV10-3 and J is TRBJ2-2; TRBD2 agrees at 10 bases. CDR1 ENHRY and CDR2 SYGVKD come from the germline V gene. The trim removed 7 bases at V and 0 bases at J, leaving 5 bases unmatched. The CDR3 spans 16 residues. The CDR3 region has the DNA TGTGCCATCACCCGTAGCGGGGGGTCGAACACCGGGGAGCTGTTTTTT. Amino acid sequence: CAITRSGGSNTGELFF.

The chain's CDR3 is CASRTFGGGLNSGNTIYF. CDR3 bases: TGTGCCAGCAGAACGTTTGGCGGGGGACTGAACTCTGGAAACACCATATATTTT. The chain employs TRBV11-2 and TRBJ1-3, with D perhaps matching TRBD1 (5 bases). The CDR3 consists of 18 residues. The germline V gene encodes CDR1 SGHAT and CDR2 FQNNGV. Trimming removed 6 bases from V and 0 bases from J, with 21 bases in between.

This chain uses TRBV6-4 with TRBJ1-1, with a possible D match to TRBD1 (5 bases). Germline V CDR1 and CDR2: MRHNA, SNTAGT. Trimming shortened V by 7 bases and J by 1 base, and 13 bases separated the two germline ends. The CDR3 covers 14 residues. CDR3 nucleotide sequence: TGTGCCAGCAAGCCAGGGCAGGCGAACACTGAAGCTTTCTTT. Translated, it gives CASKPGQANTEAFF.

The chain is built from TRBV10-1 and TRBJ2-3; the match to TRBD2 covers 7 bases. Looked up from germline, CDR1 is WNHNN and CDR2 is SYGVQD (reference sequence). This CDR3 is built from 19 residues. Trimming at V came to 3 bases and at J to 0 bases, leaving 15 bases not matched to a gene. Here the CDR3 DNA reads TGCGCCAGCAGTGAAGACTCTTACGGACTAGACCTTAGCACAGATACGCAGTATTTT. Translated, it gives CASSEDSYGLDLSTDTQYF.

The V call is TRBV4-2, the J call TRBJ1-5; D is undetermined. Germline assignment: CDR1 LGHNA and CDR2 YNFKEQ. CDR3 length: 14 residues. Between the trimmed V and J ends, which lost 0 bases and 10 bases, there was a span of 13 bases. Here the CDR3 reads CASSQEVGPTPQHF. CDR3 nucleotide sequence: TGTGCCAGCAGCCAAGAGGTAGGGCCTACCCCCCAGCATTTT.

The CDR3 spells CASSLPGHYGYTF. The CDR3 region has the DNA TGCGCCAGCAGCCTACCGGGACATTATGGCTACACCTTC. The rearrangement joins TRBV4-1 to TRBJ1-2; tentative D call: TRBD1 (6 bases). The CDR3 totals 13 residues. Germline CDR1 MGHRA, CDR2 YSYEKL. Trimming took 4 bases from V and 5 from J, leaving 11 bases between them.

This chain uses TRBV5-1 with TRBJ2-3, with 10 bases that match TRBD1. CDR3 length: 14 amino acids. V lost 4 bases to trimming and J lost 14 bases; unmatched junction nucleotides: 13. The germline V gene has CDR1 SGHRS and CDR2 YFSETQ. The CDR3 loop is CASSDTAGTGDPYF. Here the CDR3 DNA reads TGCGCCAGCAGCGACACCGCCGGGACAGGGGACCCGTATTTT.

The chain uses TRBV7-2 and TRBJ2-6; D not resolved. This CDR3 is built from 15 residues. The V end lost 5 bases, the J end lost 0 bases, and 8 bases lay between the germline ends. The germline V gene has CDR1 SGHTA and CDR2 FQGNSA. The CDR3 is CASSVGTSGANVLTF. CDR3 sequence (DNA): TGTGCCAGCAGCGTAGGAACCTCTGGGGCCAACGTCCTGACTTTC.

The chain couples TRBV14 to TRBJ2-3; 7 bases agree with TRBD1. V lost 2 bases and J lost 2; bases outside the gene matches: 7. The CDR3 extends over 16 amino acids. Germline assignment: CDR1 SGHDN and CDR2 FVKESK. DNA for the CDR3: TGTGCCAGCAGCCAATGGGACAGCACAATCACAGATACGCAGTATTTT. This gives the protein CASSQWDSTITDTQYF.

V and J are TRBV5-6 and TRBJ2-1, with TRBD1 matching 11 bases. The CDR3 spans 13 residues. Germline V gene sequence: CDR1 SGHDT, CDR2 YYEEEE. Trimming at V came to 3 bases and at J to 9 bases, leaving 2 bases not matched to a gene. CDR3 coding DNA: TGTGCCAGCAGCTGGACAGGGGGCGTTGAGCAGTTCTTC. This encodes CASSWTGGVEQFF. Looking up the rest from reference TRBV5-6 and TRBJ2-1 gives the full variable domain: DAGVTQSPTHLIKTRGQQVTLRCSPKSGHDTVSWYQQALGQGPQFIFQYYEEEERQRGNFPDRFSGHQFPNYSSELNVNALLLGDSALYLCASSWTGGVEQFFGPGTRLTVL.

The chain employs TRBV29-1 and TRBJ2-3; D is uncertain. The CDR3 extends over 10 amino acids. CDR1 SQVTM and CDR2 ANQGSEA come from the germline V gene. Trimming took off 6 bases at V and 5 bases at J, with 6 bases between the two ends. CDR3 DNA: TGCAGCGTAAGCGAAGATACGCAGTATTTT. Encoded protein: CSVSEDTQYF.

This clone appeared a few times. The CDR3 loop reads CASSKRTGLATDTQYF. CDR3 coding DNA: TGTGCCAGCAGCAAACGGACAGGGTTAGCCACAGATACGCAGTATTTT. The V gene is TRBV11-3, the J gene TRBJ2-3, with 8 bases fitting TRBD1. CDR3 size: 16 residues. Per the germline V gene, CDR1 is SGHNT and CDR2 is YENEEA. The ends lost 5 bases at V and 2 bases at J; junction bases unmatched: 9.

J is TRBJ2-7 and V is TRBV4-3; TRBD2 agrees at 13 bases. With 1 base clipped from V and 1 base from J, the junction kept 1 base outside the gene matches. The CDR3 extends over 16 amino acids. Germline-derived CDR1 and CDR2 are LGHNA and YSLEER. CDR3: CASSQATSGGSYEQYF. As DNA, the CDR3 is TGCGCCAGCAGCCAAGCGACTAGCGGGGGGTCCTACGAGCAGTACTTC.

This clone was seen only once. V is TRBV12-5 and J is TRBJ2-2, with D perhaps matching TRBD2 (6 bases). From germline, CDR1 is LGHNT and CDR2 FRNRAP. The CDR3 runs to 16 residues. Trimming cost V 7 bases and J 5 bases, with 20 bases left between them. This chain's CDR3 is CASARRGMPGTGELFF. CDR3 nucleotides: TGTGCTAGTGCCCGGAGGGGCATGCCTGGGACCGGGGAGCTGTTTTTT. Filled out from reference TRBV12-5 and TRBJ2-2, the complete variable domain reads DARVTQTPRHKVTEMGQEVTMRCQPILGHNTVFWYRQTMMQGLELLAYFRNRAPLDDSGMPKDRFSAEMPDATLATLKIQPSEPRDSAVYFCASARRGMPGTGELFFGEGSRLTVL.

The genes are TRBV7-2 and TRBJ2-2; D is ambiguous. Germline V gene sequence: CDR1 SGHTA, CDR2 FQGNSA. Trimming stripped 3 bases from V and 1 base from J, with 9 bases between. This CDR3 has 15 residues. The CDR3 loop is CASSLSTKNTGELFF. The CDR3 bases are TGTGCCAGCAGCTTGAGTACCAAGAACACCGGGGAGCTGTTTTTT.